Listed below are T cell receptor beta chains from one sample, sequenced in a study of OX40 agonist ivuxolimab in advanced cancers. TCRdb's table, derived via immunoSEQ multiplex PCR, lists solely in-frame clones and lacks some. The sample contains 83,000 or so clones, approximately 79% of which appear only once. The source was CD4+ or CD8+ T cells sorted from blood, collected in a trial of the OX40 agonist ivuxolimab. These receptors all come from an adult with an advanced solid tumor such as melanoma, head and neck, liver or kidney cancer. CDR3s include the opening cysteine and the closing phenylalanine or tryptophan. A D gene is named only where the DNA matches it firmly. Clone size is shown for a subset of rows, as once, few, many or a class of expanded clone.

j_gene | d_gene | v_gene | abundance | CDR3aa | CDR3nt
TRBJ2-7 | TRBD2 | TRBV5-1 | NA | CASSLVLAGATYEQYF | TGCGCCAGCAGCTTGGTCCTAGCGGGGGCTACCTACGAGCAGTACTTC
TRBJ2-5 | TRBD1 | TRBV2 | NA | CASGRTGQETQYF | TGTGCCAGCGGGCGGACAGGGCAAGAGACCCAGTACTTC
TRBJ1-1 | NA | TRBV28 | NA | CASSFLTGGNTEAFF | TGTGCCAGCAGTTTCCTGACTGGGGGGAACACTGAAGCTTTCTTT
TRBJ2-7 | TRBD2 | TRBV5-6 | few | CASSFGGDTYEQYF | TGTGCCAGCAGCTTCGGGGGGGACACCTACGAGCAGTACTTC
TRBJ2-5 | NA | TRBV6-6 | NA | CASSFIGRGQETQYF | TGTGCCAGCAGTTTCATAGGAAGAGGACAAGAGACCCAGTACTTC
TRBJ2-1 | NA | TRBV4-1 | once | CASRQGLGGSYNEQFF | TGCGCCAGCCGCCAAGGATTGGGGGGCTCCTACAATGAGCAGTTCTTC
TRBJ1-1 | NA | TRBV4-2 | once | CASSQVVPGPEAFF | TGTGCCAGCAGCCAAGTAGTACCGGGCCCTGAAGCTTTCTTT
TRBJ1-6 | NA | TRBV5-4 | NA | CASSLDGENSPLHF | TGTGCCAGCAGCTTGGACGGGGAGAATTCACCCCTCCACTTT
TRBJ1-5 | NA | TRBV2 | once | CASSNSTVSRPQHF | TGTGCCAGCAGCAACTCGACAGTTTCTCGGCCCCAGCATTTT
TRBJ1-2 | NA | TRBV30 | NA | CASNWGGYGYTF | TGTGCCTCCAATTGGGGGGGTTATGGCTACACCTTC
TRBJ1-1 | NA | TRBV11-2 | NA | CASSLWKTTEAFF | TGTGCCAGCAGCTTATGGAAGACCACTGAAGCTTTCTTT
TRBJ1-1 | NA | TRBV6-1 | NA | CASSESRGSLNTEAFF | TGTGCCAGCAGTGAAAGCAGGGGAAGCCTGAACACTGAAGCTTTCTTT
TRBJ1-4 | TRBD1 | TRBV7-2 | few | CASSSGQTNEKLFF | TGTGCCAGCAGCTCGGGACAGACTAATGAAAAACTGTTTTTT
TRBJ2-1 | TRBD1 | TRBV4-2 | NA | CASSQDWDRDYNEQFF | TGTGCCAGCAGCCAAGATTGGGACAGGGACTACAATGAGCAGTTCTTC
TRBJ2-6 | TRBD1 | TRBV15 | NA | CATSPIKQGAFGANVLTF | TGTGCCACCAGCCCCATAAAACAGGGGGCATTTGGGGCCAACGTCCTGACTTTC
TRBJ1-2 | NA | TRBV6-1 | few | CASSERAQGWGRTHGYTF | TGTGCCAGCAGTGAAAGGGCCCAAGGATGGGGACGTACTCATGGCTACACCTTC
TRBJ1-3 | TRBD1 | TRBV9 | few | CASSVGQGRSGNTIYF | TGTGCCAGCAGCGTAGGACAGGGCCGCTCTGGAAACACCATATATTTT
TRBJ1-2 | NA | TRBV19 | once | CASIDPRADNYGYTF | TGTGCCAGTATAGACCCAAGAGCTGATAACTATGGCTACACCTTC
TRBJ1-1 | TRBD1 | TRBV6-5 | NA | CASQGEYTEAFF | TGTGCCAGCCAGGGGGAATACACTGAAGCTTTCTTT
TRBJ2-1 | TRBD1 | TRBV14 | NA | CASSLGPTGNEQFF | TGTGCCAGCAGCCTGGGACCGACAGGGAATGAGCAGTTCTTC
TRBJ1-5 | NA | TRBV4-3 | NA | CASSQSLESNQPQHF | TGCGCCAGCAGCCAATCCTTAGAGTCCAATCAGCCCCAGCATTTT
TRBJ1-1 | NA | TRBV5-1 | NA | CASSQGPAEAFF | TGCGCCAGCAGCCAAGGACCCGCTGAAGCTTTCTTT
TRBJ1-6 | TRBD1 | TRBV6-5 | many | CASSFGQGNSPLHF | TGTGCCAGCAGTTTCGGACAGGGGAATTCACCCCTCCACTTT
TRBJ1-1 | NA | TRBV11-2 | NA | CASSFPPPEAFF | TGTGCCAGCAGCTTTCCCCCACCTGAAGCTTTCTTT
TRBJ2-7 | NA | TRBV2 | NA | CASSESGRHHYEQYF | TGTGCCAGCAGTGAGTCGGGACGGCATCACTACGAGCAGTACTTC
TRBJ2-7 | TRBD2 | TRBV2 | few | CASGGLANEQYF | TGTGCCAGCGGCGGACTAGCCAACGAGCAGTACTTC
TRBJ2-1 | TRBD2 | TRBV7-9 | NA | CASSSERARAGGANEQFF | TGTGCCAGCAGCTCAGAACGGGCCCGGGCGGGGGGAGCCAATGAGCAGTTCTTC
TRBJ1-1 | NA | TRBV18 | NA | CASSPTEQAAQAFF | TGTGCCAGCTCACCAACGGAACAGGCGGCCCAAGCTTTCTTT
TRBJ1-4 | NA | TRBV11-2 | NA | CASSLSGQGEKLFF | TGTGCCAGCAGCTTATCAGGGCAGGGGGAAAAACTGTTTTTT
TRBJ2-7 | TRBD1 | TRBV9 | NA | CASSAGQGVLSREQYF | TGTGCCAGCAGCGCCGGACAGGGGGTCCTTTCGAGGGAGCAGTACTTC
TRBJ1-2 | NA | TRBV28 | few | CASSLGSGYGYTF | TGTGCCAGCAGCCTTGGAAGCGGCTATGGCTACACCTTC
TRBJ1-1 | NA | TRBV6-1 | NA | CASRGTPNTEAFF | TGTGCCAGCAGGGGCACGCCGAACACTGAAGCTTTCTTT
TRBJ2-5 | NA | TRBV25-1 | few | CASRNRTAQETQYF | TGTGCCAGCAGGAACCGGACGGCACAAGAGACCCAGTACTTC
TRBJ1-1 | TRBD1 | TRBV5-4 | NA | CASSLGGGTGGGRTEAFF | TGTGCCAGCAGCTTGGGGGGTGGGACAGGGGGCGGTAGGACTGAAGCTTTCTTT
TRBJ2-3 | TRBD1 | TRBV2 | NA | CASRDREDTQYF | TGTGCCAGCAGGGACAGGGAAGATACGCAGTATTTT
TRBJ2-3 | NA | TRBV7-8 | NA | CASGGATDTQYF | TGTGCCAGCGGGGGGGCAACAGATACGCAGTATTTT
TRBJ2-7 | TRBD1 | TRBV11-3 | NA | CASSLQTGTLGEQYF | TGTGCCAGCAGCTTACAGACAGGGACCTTAGGCGAGCAGTACTTC
TRBJ1-4 | NA | TRBV6-5 | NA | CASKIEVGDEKLFF | TGTGCCAGCAAGATTGAGGTGGGGGATGAAAAACTGTTTTTT
TRBJ1-2 | TRBD1 | TRBV18 | NA | CASSPDRETRGYTF | TGTGCCAGCTCACCGGACAGGGAGACACGGGGCTACACCTTC
TRBJ2-7 | TRBD1 | TRBV2 | NA | CASSERGQFTYEQYF | TGTGCCAGCAGTGAAAGGGGACAGTTCACCTACGAGCAGTACTTC
TRBJ2-6 | NA | TRBV5-4 | NA | CASSFGGRSSGANVLTF | TGTGCCAGCAGCTTTGGGGGCCGGAGCTCTGGGGCCAACGTCCTGACTTTC
TRBJ1-1 | TRBD1 | TRBV10-3 | NA | CAISRGTGGKTEAFF | TGTGCCATCAGTAGGGGGACAGGGGGCAAAACTGAAGCTTTCTTT
TRBJ2-5 | NA | TRBV5-1 | NA | CASSLGSVQETQYF | TGCGCCAGCAGCTTGGGGTCGGTACAAGAGACCCAGTACTTC
TRBJ1-5 | NA | TRBV5-1 | NA | CASSLDGESGQPQHF | TGCGCCAGCAGCTTGGATGGGGAGTCGGGTCAGCCCCAGCATTTT
TRBJ2-7 | TRBD1 | TRBV25-1 | NA | CASGPGQGVPYEQYF | TGTGCCAGCGGACCGGGACAGGGGGTCCCCTACGAGCAGTACTTC